This T cell receptor (beta chain) came from a study of T cell responses to AZD1222 COVID-19 vaccine. Details on this clone: The antigen is unknown. At one end the junction does not follow the germline gene, possibly because of a read error.

Study-wide points: White British donors predominated, females outnumbered males, and clonal diversity was possibly underestimated. Spike-specific TCR repertoires showed rising breadth and depth after two AZD1222 doses.

Sequencing was performed with immunoSEQ multiplex PCR; in TCRdb, only in-frame clones are kept and a portion is missing. This table has about 160,000 clones, 85% to 90% appearing once. Sequenced material: peripheral blood, taken 28 days after the second AZD1222 dose. The receptor comes from an adult who received the AZD1222 COVID-19 vaccine.

CDR3 nucleotides: TGCAGCGGTGAAGTTTGGACATCAGGGAAGGAAAAACTGTTTTTT. Its protein product is CSGEVWTSGKEKLFF. The chain combines TRBV29-1 with TRBJ1-4, with D possibly TRBD1 on 5 matching bases. CDR3 length equals 15 residues. Germline CDR1 is SQVTM and CDR2 is ANQGSEA.